This T cell receptor (beta chain) emerged from a study of graft-versus-host responses after intestinal transplantation. Study-wide background: Every recipient underwent anti-thymocyte globulin induction, then tacrolimus and steroids for two to three years.

Study conclusions and caveats: Detection of GvH clones occurred in recipient marrow, and some had their first appearance in ileum or blood.

As concerns this clone: Its antigen is still unknown.

Using immunoSEQ multiplex PCR, the repertoire was profiled, and TCRdb retains in-frame clones only, with some absent. Seen here are some 36,000 clones, approximately 94% observed once, and the top ten hold around 0.2%. From germline, CDR1 is MNHEY and CDR2 SMNVEV (reference sequence). The CDR3 totals 14 residues. V lost 3 bases to trimming and J lost 4 bases, with 12 bases between them. The rearrangement joins TRBV27 to TRBJ1-1; D not resolved. The sequences come from unstimulated CD4+ T cells sorted from spleen or lymph node cells, collected before transplant. The sequence was obtained from a human donor who was the organ donor for an intestinal transplant. The chain's CDR3 is CASSFGSGSTEAFF. The CDR3 nucleotides are TGTGCCAGCAGTTTTGGGTCGGGAAGCACTGAAGCTTTCTTT.